The following is a T cell receptor (beta chain) sequence with its context. Its antigen is as yet unknown. The record originates from a study of CD4+ T cells in melanoma. Deletions cut 4 bases from V and 9 bases from J, with 13 bases between. The germline V gene encodes CDR1 MNHNY and CDR2 SVGAGI (reference sequence). The CDR3 totals 13 residues. Study observations and caveats: Reportedly, melanoma neoantigen-specific CD4+ T cells showed varied differentiation states.

Method: immunoSEQ multiplex PCR; TCRdb's copy keeps in-frame clones and lacks some. The sample consists of more than 110,000 clones, about nine tenths of them appearing once. This clonotype was obtained from a human donor with melanoma. This chain joins TRBV6-6 and TRBJ2-1, with D unresolved. The CDR3 region is CASSFSLGSEQFF. Here the CDR3 DNA reads TGTGCCAGCAGTTTCAGTTTGGGGTCTGAGCAGTTCTTC.